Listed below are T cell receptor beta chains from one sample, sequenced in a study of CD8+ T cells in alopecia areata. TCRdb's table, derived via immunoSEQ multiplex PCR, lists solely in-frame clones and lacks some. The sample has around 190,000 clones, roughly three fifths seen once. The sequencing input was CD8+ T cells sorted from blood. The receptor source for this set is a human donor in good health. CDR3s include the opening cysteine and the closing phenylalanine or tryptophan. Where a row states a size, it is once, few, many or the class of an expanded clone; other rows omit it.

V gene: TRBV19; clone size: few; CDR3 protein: CASSMSSGVAYEQYF
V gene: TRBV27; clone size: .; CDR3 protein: CASRVQGAGTEAFF
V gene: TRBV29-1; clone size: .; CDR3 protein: CSVEDPGTAYTDTQYF
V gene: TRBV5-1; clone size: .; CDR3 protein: CASSLEQGNSPLHF
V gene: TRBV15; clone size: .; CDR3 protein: CATSREGSSYEQYF
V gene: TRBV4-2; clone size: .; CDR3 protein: CASSQDRASGAKNIQYF
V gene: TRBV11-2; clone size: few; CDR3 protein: CASGDGTYIYGYTF
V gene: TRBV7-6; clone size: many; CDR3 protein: CASSLTGEYEQYF
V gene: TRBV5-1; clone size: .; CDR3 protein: CASSLRDLGEKLFF
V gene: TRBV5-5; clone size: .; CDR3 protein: CASKLDRGEEKLFF
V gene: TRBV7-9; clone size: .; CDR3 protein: CASSLGGANQPQHF
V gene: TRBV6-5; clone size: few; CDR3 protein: CASSYGAGGNQPQHF
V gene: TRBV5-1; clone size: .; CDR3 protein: CASSPTPGQGSYEQYF
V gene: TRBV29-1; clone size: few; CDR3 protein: CSVVVNTEAFF
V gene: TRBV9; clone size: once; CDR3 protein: CASSVARAPNYGYTF
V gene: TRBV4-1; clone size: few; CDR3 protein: CASSQGIEPSGGRSNEQFF
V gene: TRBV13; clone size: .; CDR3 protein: CASSLGTRREQYF
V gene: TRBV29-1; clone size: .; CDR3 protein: CSVEVVQGGYTF
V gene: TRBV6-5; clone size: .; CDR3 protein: CASSYGAGNGYTF
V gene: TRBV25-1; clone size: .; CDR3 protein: CASSDPSGGSYEQYF
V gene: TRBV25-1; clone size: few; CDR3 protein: CASSAGMAEAFF
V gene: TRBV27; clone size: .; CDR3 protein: CASSRHLNEQFF